This T cell receptor (beta chain) was found in a study of blood T cell repertoires in COVID-19. About the research overall: Material from acute and convalescent COVID-19 was sourced from the United States, Italy and Spain.

Produced via immunoSEQ multiplex PCR; TCRdb's table is partial and in-frame only. Of roughly 150,000 clones in the sample, roughly 88% are singletons; the top ten hold 25% to 30%. Germline lookup yields CDR1 MGHRA and CDR2 YSYEKL. V was clipped by 3 bases and J by 1 base; unmatched bases: 6. CDR3 length: 16 amino acids. The gene calls are TRBV4-1 and TRBJ2-3; 8 positions match TRBD2. The source of this sequence is a human donor in a cohort sampled during active COVID-19. Sample: peripheral blood. CDR3 in DNA: TGCGCCAGCAGCCATTCGCGGGGGGTTCGCACAGATACGCAGTATTTT. Amino acid sequence: CASSHSRGVRTDTQYF.